These 29 T cell receptor beta chains were all obtained from the same sample, sequenced in a study of Graves' ophthalmopathy and Graves' hyperthyroidism (dated by TCRdb to the late 2010s). The listed sequencing device is Illumina HiSeq 2000. For repertoire sequencing, TCR beta CDR3 regions were amplified from RNA transcripts. The first round of RT-PCR was done with HTBI primers and the Qiagen OneStep RT-PCR kit, and was followed by a second round of multiplex PCR, then size selection and purification. Clones were called with MiXCR by TCRdb after fastp trimmed the public reads at Q25, and only in-frame beta chains were retained. CDR3 protein sequences are deduplicated, and each keeps its most common genes and DNA. The sample data list a few hundred thousand distinct CDR3 sequences, and about 18% of these were observed just once. About 2.4% of the sample is held by the ten biggest clonotypes. Sample: peripheral blood. The receptor source for this set is an adult woman with stable Graves' hyperthyroidism.

This clonotype was detected a few times. The chain is built from TRBV20-1 and TRBJ1-2, with a weak D call TRBD1 (6 bases). Germline CDR1 reads DFQATT; CDR2 reads SNEGSKA (reference sequence). The CDR3 is made up of 13 amino acids. V shed 6 bases and J shed 3 bases, with 14 bases lying between them. CDR3 DNA: TGCAGTGCCGCGGGGGGGCCCTACTATGGCTACACCTTC. As protein: CSAAGGPYYGYTF.

This clonotype has a count of ten or more. The CDR3 bases are TGCAGTGCTAGAGAGAGTCAGGGCTACTACGAGCAGTACTTC. Translation: CSARESQGYYEQYF. The chain couples TRBV20-1 to TRBJ2-7; possibly TRBD1 for D (5 bases). The ends were cut back, 0 bases at V and 3 bases at J, with 12 bases in the middle. Per the germline V gene, CDR1 is DFQATT and CDR2 is SNEGSKA (reference sequence). CDR3 size: 14 residues.

This clonotype came up a few times. This may come from a read error, since a much larger clone is one base off. The chain joins TRBV6-2 or TRBV6-3 to TRBJ2-5; the match to TRBD1 covers 8 bases. Germline-derived CDR1 and CDR2 are MNHEY and SVGEGT. The length of the CDR3 is 14 residues. The CDR3 region has the DNA TGTGCCAGCAGGAATCAGGGGGCCCAAGAGACCAAGTACTTC. Encoded protein: CASRNQGAQETKYF.

This clonotype was counted at least ten times. The chain couples TRBV28 to TRBJ1-2, with TRBD1 identical over 9 bases. CDR1 MDHEN and CDR2 SYDVKM come from the germline V gene. V lost 5 bases, J lost 2 bases, and 6 bases stayed unmatched. This CDR3 contains 15 residues. Here the CDR3 DNA reads TGTGCCAGCAGTCATACAGGGGGCGGGAACTATGGCTACACCTTC. Amino acids: CASSHTGGGNYGYTF.

The sample holds many counts of this clonotype. V gene TRBV6-2 or TRBV6-3 combines with J gene TRBJ1-2, with 10 bases matching TRBD1. CDR1 is MNHEY, CDR2 SVGEGT, per germline. The CDR3 consists of 13 residues. The V segment lost 7 bases and the J segment 6 bases; nucleotides outside the gene matches: 5. Written as DNA, the CDR3 is TGTGCCAGCATCGGGGGACAGGGGCATGGCTACACCTTC. It yields the protein CASIGGQGHGYTF.

The sample holds many counts of this clonotype. The genes are TRBV11-2 and TRBJ2-7; possible D gene TRBD2, 5 bases. The CDR3 is made up of 13 amino acids. Between the trimmed V and J ends, which lost 5 bases and 3 bases, there was a span of 11 bases. The germline V gene encodes CDR1 SGHAT and CDR2 FQNNGV. The CDR3 here is CASSDPRGYEQYF. Here the CDR3 DNA reads TGTGCCAGCAGCGACCCCCGGGGCTACGAGCAGTACTTC. The full variable domain, rest sourced from reference TRBV11-2 and TRBJ2-7, is EAGVAQSPRYKIIEKRQSVAFWCNPISGHATLYWYQQILGQGPKLLIQFQNNGVVDDSQLPKDRFSAERLKGVDSTLKIQPAKLEDSAVYLCASSDPRGYEQYFGPGTRLTVT.

The rearrangement joins TRBV6-1 to TRBJ1-5, with TRBD1 identical over 10 bases. CDR3 length: 16 residues. CDR1 is MNHNS, CDR2 SASEGT, per germline. The V and J ends lost 4 bases and 3 bases, in that order; junction bases with no gene match: 6. In DNA form, the CDR3 reads TGTGCCAGCAGTGTGGGACAGGGGAGTTACAATCAGCCCCAGCATTTT. Protein sequence: CASSVGQGSYNQPQHF.

This clonotype was recorded many times. The chain links TRBV28 to TRBJ2-7; 8 bases are shared with TRBD2. V was clipped by 8 bases and J by 5 bases; unmatched bases: 11. This CDR3 spans 14 amino acids. Germline values: CDR1 MDHEN, CDR2 SYDVKM. The CDR3, as DNA: TGTGCCAGCCGAACGATCGGGAGGGCCCACGAGCAGTACTTC. This translates into CASRTIGRAHEQYF. Together with reference TRBV28 and TRBJ2-7, the CDR3 gives the full variable domain: DVKVTQSSRYLVKRTGEKVFLECVQDMDHENMFWYRQDPGLGLRLIYFSYDVKMKEKGDIPEGYSVSREKKERFSLILESASTNQTSMYLCASRTIGRAHEQYFGPGTRLTVT.

With regard to this clonotype: This may be a read error: a much more frequent sequence differs by one nucleotide. The V and J genes are TRBV6-1 and TRBJ1-2; TRBD1 is a possible D gene (5 bases). The CDR3 spans 13 residues. V was shortened by 2 bases and J by 4 bases, with 8 bases between the two germline ends. Germline values: CDR1 MNHNS, CDR2 SASEGT. CDR3 sequence reads: CASSESGFYGYTF. The CDR3 region has the DNA TGTGCCAGCAGTGAATCAGGGTTCTATGGCTACACCTTC.

The J gene is TRBJ1-3, the V gene TRBV12-3 or TRBV12-4; D might be TRBD1 (5 bases). This CDR3 spans 15 amino acids. With 4 bases removed from V and 4 bases from J, the gap between germline ends came to 14 bases. CDR3 protein: CASSSFGAAGNTIYF. The CDR3 DNA reads TGTGCCAGCAGTTCGTTCGGGGCAGCCGGAAACACCATATATTTT.

This clonotype was observed at least ten times. The rearrangement uses TRBV7-8 and TRBJ1-2, with D unresolved. This CDR3 is 14 amino acids long. The germline V gene encodes CDR1 SGHVS and CDR2 FQNEAQ. Trimming removed 2 bases from V and 5 bases from J, with 12 bases in between. The CDR3 nucleotides are TGTGCCAGCAGCTTAAGCGAGGCAGTGTATGGCTACACCTTC. The encoded protein is CASSLSEAVYGYTF. The full variable domain, with the rest looked up from reference TRBV7-8 and TRBJ1-2, is GAGVSQSPRYKVAKRGQDVALRCDPISGHVSLFWYQQALGQGPEFLTYFQNEAQLDKSGLPSDRFFAERPEGSVSTLKIQRTQQEDSAVYLCASSLSEAVYGYTFGSGTRLTVV.

This clonotype was detected many times. The rearrangement uses TRBV28 and TRBJ1-1; 9 bases fit TRBD1. The germline CDR1 and CDR2 sequences are MDHEN and SYDVKM. The CDR3 has 13 residues. Germline trimming cut 6 bases from V and 4 bases from J; bases unmatched to any gene: 3. The CDR3 DNA follows: TGTGCCAGCAGAAAGACAGGGGGCACTGAAGCTTTCTTT. This translates into CASRKTGGTEAFF.

This sequence joins TRBV10-1 and TRBJ1-1; D gene uncertain. Germline CDR1 and CDR2: WNHNN and SYGVQD (reference sequence). Trimming took 0 bases from V and 8 from J, leaving 10 bases between them. The CDR3 length is 13 residues. The CDR3 DNA reads TGCGCCAGCAGTGAGTCGACCTTCGGCGAAGCTTTCTTT. Translating gives CASSESTFGEAFF.

The sample holds many counts of this clonotype. The V and J genes are TRBV28 and TRBJ1-5; TRBD1 is a possible D gene (5 bases). The CDR3 spans 15 residues. CDR1 and CDR2 from the germline V gene are MDHEN and SYDVKM. V lost 5 bases and J 7 bases, leaving 18 bases between the germline ends. CDR3 loop: CASSKSSGGIQPQHF. In nucleotides, the CDR3 is TGTGCCAGCAGTAAAAGTAGCGGGGGGATCCAGCCCCAGCATTTT.

The table lists this clonotype with many counts. The chain employs TRBV10-3 and TRBJ2-7; TRBD2 matches at 9 bases. The CDR3 runs 13 residues. In germline, CDR1 is ENHRY, CDR2 SYGVKD. With V trimmed by 7 bases and J by 5 bases, 6 bases remained unmatched. CDR3 DNA: TGTGCCATCACTAGCGGGAAGGGTGACGAGCAGTACTTC. Encoded protein: CAITSGKGDEQYF.

This clonotype was detected ten times or more. This chain links TRBV7-9 with TRBJ1-2; D is perhaps TRBD1 (6 bases). The CDR3 has 14 amino acids. V was trimmed by 5 bases and J by 4 bases, leaving 14 bases between them. Germline CDR1 is SEHNR and CDR2 is FQNEAQ (reference sequence). This CDR3 is CASSGGGIPYGYTF. The CDR3 coding sequence is TGTGCCAGCAGCGGGGGCGGCATACCCTATGGCTACACCTTC.

This clonotype was seen many times. The genes are TRBV5-6 and TRBJ1-6; D unclear. In germline, CDR1 is SGHDT, CDR2 YYEEEE. Trimming shortened V by 1 base and J by 10 bases, and 15 bases separated the two germline ends. The CDR3 extends over 15 amino acids. This chain's CDR3 is CASSLSPRRTSPLHF. The CDR3 bases are TGTGCCAGCAGCTTGTCTCCCCGAAGGACCTCACCCCTCCACTTT.

V and J are TRBV12-5 and TRBJ2-5, with D possibly matching TRBD1 (7 bases). The germline V gene has CDR1 LGHNT and CDR2 FRNRAP. Trimming removed 5 bases at V and 0 bases at J, with 10 bases between. The CDR3 consists of 14 residues. The CDR3 nucleotides read TGTGCTAGTGGTCAGGGGGGCGACCAAGAGACCCAGTACTTC. Protein sequence: CASGQGGDQETQYF.

This clonotype has a count of ten or more. The chain recombines TRBV20-1 with TRBJ2-7, with 12 bases matching TRBD2. The CDR3 contains 17 residues. V was pared by 3 bases and J by 5 bases, with 14 bases of the junction left unmatched. CDR1 and CDR2 from the germline V gene are DFQATT and SNEGSKA (reference sequence). The CDR3 region has the DNA TGCAGTGCTAGCGGCGTGGCTAGCGGGAGGGCAATGAACGAGCAGTACTTC. Protein: CSASGVASGRAMNEQYF.

The chain is built from TRBV28 and TRBJ1-6, with a possible D match to TRBD1 (5 bases). The V gene's germline CDR1 is MDHEN and CDR2 SYDVKM. The CDR3 contains 16 residues. Trimming stripped 2 bases from V and 0 bases from J, with 8 bases between. The CDR3 here is CASSLGDLSYNSPLHF. The DNA for the CDR3 is TGTGCCAGCAGTTTAGGGGACCTCTCCTATAATTCACCCCTCCACTTT. Drawing the rest from reference TRBV28 and TRBJ1-6, the complete variable domain is DVKVTQSSRYLVKRTGEKVFLECVQDMDHENMFWYRQDPGLGLRLIYFSYDVKMKEKGDIPEGYSVSREKKERFSLILESASTNQTSMYLCASSLGDLSYNSPLHFGNGTRLTVT.

This clonotype was counted ten times or more. The chain carries TRBV27 and TRBJ1-6; D unclear. CDR1 and CDR2 from the germline V gene are MNHEY and SMNVEV (reference sequence). V lost 5 bases and J 10 bases, leaving 27 bases between the germline ends. The CDR3 has 18 residues. The CDR3, as DNA: TGTGCCAGCAGTCCATCATTGGTGGGTGTTAGGTCAACCTCACCCCTCCACTTT. Translation: CASSPSLVGVRSTSPLHF.

This clonotype was picked up many times. The V gene is TRBV6-2 or TRBV6-3, the J gene TRBJ1-2; 10 bases are shared with TRBD1. The V and J ends lost 0 bases and 9 bases, in that order; junction bases with no gene match: 4. Germline V CDR1 and CDR2: MNHEY, SVGEGT. The CDR3 is 14 residues long. The CDR3 loop is CASSYSGTGDRYTF. The CDR3 coding sequence is TGTGCCAGCAGTTACTCCGGGACAGGGGACCGCTACACCTTC.

This clonotype was detected many times. The V call is TRBV10-3, the J call TRBJ2-7; D is perhaps TRBD2 (6 bases). The V and J ends lost 8 bases and 1 base respectively, with 12 bases between them. This CDR3 is 13 amino acids long. Germline loops: CDR1 ENHRY, CDR2 SYGVKD. The CDR3, as DNA: TGTGCCATCGGGGACTTGACATCCTACGAGCAGTACTTC. Protein product: CAIGDLTSYEQYF.

This clonotype was detected ten times or more. The DNA for the CDR3 is TGTGCCACCAGCAGAGATGTGAAAGGGACAGGGCTCGAGACCCAGTACTTC. Translating it yields CATSRDVKGTGLETQYF. The chain joins TRBV15 to TRBJ2-5; 9 nucleotides line up with TRBD1. The germline gives CDR1 LNHNV, CDR2 YYDKDF (reference sequence). Germline trimming cut 0 bases from V and 5 bases from J; bases unmatched to any gene: 10. CDR3 length equals 17 residues.

This clonotype came up many times. The V call is TRBV12-3 or TRBV12-4, the J call TRBJ1-2, with TRBD1 matching 7 bases. The V gene end was trimmed by 6 bases and the J gene end by 7 bases; junction bases not matched to a gene: 5. The CDR3 runs 12 residues. CDR3 bases: TGTGCCAGCAGCTACGGGACAGCTGGCTACACCTTC. This sequence encodes CASSYGTAGYTF.

This clonotype was observed many times. The chain couples TRBV7-2 to TRBJ1-1; D perhaps matches TRBD1 (5 bases). The CDR3 extends over 17 amino acids. Germline V gives CDR1 SGHTA, CDR2 FQGNSA. The V end lost 0 bases, the J end lost 0 bases, and 14 bases lay between the germline ends. This CDR3 reads CASSLAWPGKMNTEAFF. The CDR3 coding sequence is TGTGCCAGCAGCTTAGCGTGGCCAGGGAAAATGAACACTGAAGCTTTCTTT. Full variable domain (outside the CDR3, taken from reference TRBV7-2 and TRBJ1-1): GAGVSQSPSNKVTEKGKDVELRCDPISGHTALYWYRQSLGQGLEFLIYFQGNSAPDKSGLPSDRFSAERTGGSVSTLTIQRTQQEDSAVYLCASSLAWPGKMNTEAFFGQGTRLTVV.

In this sample, this clonotype turned up a few times. The chain links TRBV6-5 to TRBJ2-5; D is unclear. CDR1 is MNHEY, CDR2 SVGAGI, per germline. V was cut by 7 bases and J by 5 bases, with 11 bases left in between. This CDR3 has 12 amino acids. CDR3: CASTFSRETQYF. CDR3 DNA: TGTGCCAGCACATTCTCGAGGGAGACCCAGTACTTC.

This clonotype came up many times. The CDR3 DNA reads as TGTGCCAGCAGTCAGGACCGAGAGACCCAGTACTTC. Protein product: CASSQDRETQYF. This sequence joins TRBV11-2 and TRBJ2-5; D uncertain. This CDR3 region has 12 residues. The V gene lost 6 bases and the J gene lost 4 bases, with 9 bases spanning the gap. Germline-derived CDR1 and CDR2 are SGHAT and FQNNGV.

This clonotype was recorded at least ten times. The CDR3 spells CASSPLNPGYEQYF. The CDR3 DNA follows: TGTGCCAGCAGCCCGCTTAATCCCGGCTACGAGCAGTACTTC. The J gene is TRBJ2-7, the V gene TRBV7-2; D remains unclear. The germline V and J ends were trimmed by 5 bases and 3 bases, with 14 bases remaining between them. The CDR3 consists of 14 residues. From germline, CDR1 is SGHTA and CDR2 FQGNSA. Full variable domain (rest looked up from reference TRBV7-2 and TRBJ2-7): GAGVSQSPSNKVTEKGKDVELRCDPISGHTALYWYRQSLGQGLEFLIYFQGNSAPDKSGLPSDRFSAERTGGSVSTLTIQRTQQEDSAVYLCASSPLNPGYEQYFGPGTRLTVT.